The sequence of this T cell receptor (beta chain) was determined in a study of cytomegalovirus exposure and HLA in healthy donors (dated by TCRdb to between 2016 and 2019). Background for the entire study: An earlier analysis of some 600 of the donors reported under 300 Gb of sequence data and around 100 million unique TCR beta sequences obtained from some 200 million T cells. An early release covering over 500 HLA-typed donors comprised about 310 gigabases of sequencing data and 65 million to 100 million unique TCR sequences. Of the 350 to 450 genotyped donors, 81% were placed in the genetic ancestry cluster associated with self-reported Caucasian donors. The aim of the study was to test whether cataloging public T cell receptors could identify signatures of past pathogen exposure. The T cell repertoires of 666 subjects were profiled by immunosequencing and related to cytomegalovirus serostatus. In addition to the first cohort of 650 to 800 subjects, a separate validation cohort of some 120 different subjects was used. To predict cytomegalovirus infection status, the study brought together high-throughput TCR immunosequencing, statistical association of individual TCRs with disease status, and machine learning. A later analysis re-examined previously published TCR beta repertoires from roughly 650 donors and added high-resolution HLA genotyping to investigate patterns of TCR occurrence. Rather than drawing on any new phenotypic data, the later analysis identified candidate immune exposures from TCR beta sequences and the way those sequences occurred across donors. In an earlier analysis of roughly 600 of the donors, high-throughput TCR beta sequencing was used to judge whether each TCR beta V gene segment behaved as functional or pseudogenic. Donor age, sex, ethnicity and CMV serostatus were compiled together with the repertoire data. A later genetic analysis took genome-wide SNP genotypes for about three fifths of the roughly 670 donors and used that subset as a discovery cohort. Every discovery cohort repertoire had been produced on one sequencing platform. Class I and class II HLA loci were covered by the typing at four-digit resolution. Typing coverage differed by locus: A, B, C, DRB1 and DQB1 were typed in about 629-640 donors, DQA1 in roughly 500, DPA1 in approximately 610, and DPB1 in 400 to 490. Several DR-DQ haplotypes were handled as single units for association and clustering, since linkage in the cohort was strong. On average, about 240,000 unique TCR beta nucleotide sequences were sequenced per donor among 398 genotyped donors of the cohort, with roughly 19% of those sequences being non-productive. Study-wide findings and limitations: Linkage disequilibrium might explain the correlated functional status among segregating V segments, but an unknown experimental factor could not be excluded. According to a later analysis, most CMV-associated TCR beta chains appeared to be HLA-restricted, and the HLA associations seemed to be driven largely by CMV exposure. Presence/absence analyses assumed roughly uniform sequencing depth across donors, an assumption that may not hold. In vitro tests confirmed that three of the cytomegalovirus-associated TCR beta chains recognize cytomegalovirus antigens. In the study, 150 to 200 TCR beta chains were listed as associated with cytomegalovirus. A further reported finding was that TCR beta sequences accurately predicted the HLA-A and HLA-B alleles for most subjects in the first cohort. Broadly in line with IMGT annotations, most TCR beta V segments showed up in productive rearrangements about 87% or about 30% of the time in an earlier analysis of some 590 of the donors. Cytomegalovirus status was reported to be diagnosed by the classifier with high specificity and sensitivity in both the original and validation cohorts. While some public TCRs were present in many individuals, most TCR sequences turned up only very rarely across donors. According to a later analysis, parvovirus B19, influenza, CMV and Epstein-Barr virus appeared linked to several top co-occurrence clusters. Because the 87-base-pair reads could not distinguish some IMGT-functional V segments, including TRBV6-2 and TRBV6-3, those segments were excluded. Strong co-occurrence of HLA alleles, especially DR and DQ, made assigning TCR associations to individual alleles difficult. Because HLA typing was missing for some donors at each locus, association tests included only the typed subset. This cohort had only TCR beta chains sequenced, and the lack of alpha or paired-chain data limited which features could be detected. The earlier analysis of approximately 540 of the donors excluded approximately 17 rarely observed V segments, including chromosome 9 orphons, because counts were too low. A later analysis found that HLA-associated TCR beta chains were more clonally expanded and had lower generation probabilities than equally common non-associated chains. V-gene and J-gene trimming of TCR beta chains was associated with a missense DCLRE1C variant in a later genetic analysis, and the association was replicated in an independent cohort. Compared with the roughly 600-donor mean, donors in an Asian-associated ancestry cluster had fewer N-insertions in productive TCRs, according to a later genetic analysis. According to the authors, the approach could potentially be generalized to other disease states and immunological phenotypes. At a false discovery rate of 0.05, a later analysis linked 15,000 to 20,000 TCR beta sequences to specific HLA alleles. A cluster of highly shared sequence variants was judged likely to represent a technical artifact of the sequencing pipeline. In a later analysis, TCR association rates were found to vary across HLA loci, with the most associated TCRs seen for DRB1 alleles and the fewest for HLA-C alleles. The only immune exposure information available for the cohort was CMV serostatus.

The cohort was made up of approximately 670 healthy bone marrow donors. At the time of sampling, every cohort member was nominally healthy, though immune exposures that went unrecorded were likely present. The donor tested CMV seropositive, placing the donor among the 289 seropositive members of the cohort. Each donor provided a peripheral blood sample, and peripheral blood mononuclear cells were used for TCR beta sequencing. Genomic DNA was extracted from the blood cell samples with the Qiagen DNeasy Blood Extraction Kit. Libraries were made using the immunoSEQ multiplex PCR assay. The multiplex PCR relied on a mix of 60 forward primers for TCR Vbeta segments and 13 reverse primers for TCR Jbeta segments. The CDR3 region of rearranged TCR beta genes was amplified from genomic DNA with a multiplex PCR assay. On the Illumina HiSeq System, the amplified TCR beta libraries were sequenced as 87-base-pair reads. Processing in the source paper ran as follows. A later analysis counted about 82 million unique TCR beta chains across the 550 to 800 repertoires, and some 12 million of these chains were shared by at least two donors. To remove PCR and sequencing errors, raw reads were error-corrected and collapsed into unique sequences using a nearest-neighbor algorithm that merged closely related sequences. To assign V, D and J gene segments, CDR3 sequences were aligned to IMGT reference sequences. For a sequence to be retained, a match of at least six nucleotides to both a V gene segment and a J gene segment was required. Rearrangements were called productive when the CDR3 lacked stop codons and stayed in frame with V and J; all others were non-productive. Following IMGT convention, CDR3 was defined as the stretch from the second conserved V-encoded cysteine to the conserved J-encoded phenylalanine. In an earlier analysis of 500 to 650 of the donors, sequences lacking an unambiguous match to a single V gene segment were excluded. In an earlier analysis of approximately 590 of the donors, V segments were called functional above 56.7% productive rearrangements and were called segregating when the between-donor standard deviation exceeded 5%. A statistical classification framework was built for diagnosing cytomegalovirus status from the catalog of TCR beta chain sequences. V and J gene assignment, in a later analysis, came from comparing TCR nucleotide sequences with IMGT/GENE-DB human TR gene sequences. In a later analysis, CDR3 sequences and most-parsimonious VDJ recombination scenarios were assigned using the TCRdist pipeline. In a later analysis, each TCR beta chain was defined by its CDR3 amino acid sequence together with its V-gene family, and reads without a unique V-gene family were excluded. In a later analysis, some 600 highly shared, low-generation-probability nucleotide sequences were removed to address suspected cross-contamination and a sequencing artifact. In a later analysis, a clonal expansion index for each public chain was calculated from normalized within-repertoire ranks of inferred template counts. Generation probabilities in a later analysis came from a VDJ recombination model fitted to out-of-frame rearrangements, and those results were checked against IGoR. In a later analysis, hypergeometric tests were used to score TCR-TCR, TCR-HLA and TCR-CMV co-occurrence, with a repertoire-size bias correction applied to TCR pairs. False discovery rates were estimated in a later analysis by permuting HLA or CMV assignments 20 times. A later analysis grouped co-occurring TCRs with DBSCAN, adding TCRdist sequence similarity when clustering within HLA-allele-positive subsets. Co-occurrence clustering excluded repertoires with fewer than 30,000 or more than 120,000 public chains, plus five with anomalous nucleotide sharing. The source is immuneACCESS, and TCRdb retained only in-frame sequences with V and J called. Part of the clones is not carried over; for the studies checked, unresolved V genes explain less than half of this, and the remainder is unexplained. The DNA gave D and trimming, while V, J and clone size come from that table. The sample data list approximately 150,000 clones, and 81% of these were observed just once. Of the sample, roughly 4.5% is held by the ten largest clones.

There are 14 amino acids in the CDR3, from cysteine to phenylalanine inclusive. Of the read, only the CDR3 DNA is kept; its 42 bases are in frame from base 1. The V end loses 2 bases and the J end loses 1 base, and a stretch of 5 bases separates them. The germline V gene yields SGHVS for CDR1 and FQNEAQ for CDR2. A remark on this clone: The clone's antigen remains unknown. Base quality data are lacking; no much larger clone is found one base away.

This clonotype was sampled from a woman aged 18-29 years in good health and CMV-seropositive. The receptor chain draws on TRBV7-8 and TRBJ2-2; the D gene cannot be named for sure. Material for sequencing was PBMCs. The CDR3 amino acid sequence is: CASSLLWNTGELFF. The DNA sequence is as follows: TGTGCCAGCAGCTTATTATGGAACACCGGGGAGCTGTTTTTT.